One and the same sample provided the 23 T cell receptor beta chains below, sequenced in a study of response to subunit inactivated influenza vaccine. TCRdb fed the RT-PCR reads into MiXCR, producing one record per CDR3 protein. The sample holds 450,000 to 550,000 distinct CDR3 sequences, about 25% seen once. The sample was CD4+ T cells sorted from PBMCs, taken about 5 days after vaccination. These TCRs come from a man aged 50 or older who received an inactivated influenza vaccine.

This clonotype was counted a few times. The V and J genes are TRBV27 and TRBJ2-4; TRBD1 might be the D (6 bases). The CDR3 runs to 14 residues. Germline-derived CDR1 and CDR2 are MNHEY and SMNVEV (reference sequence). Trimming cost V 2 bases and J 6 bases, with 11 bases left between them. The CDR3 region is CASSLSAGVNIQYF. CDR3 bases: TGTGCCAGCAGTTTAAGCGCAGGGGTAAACATTCAGTACTTC.

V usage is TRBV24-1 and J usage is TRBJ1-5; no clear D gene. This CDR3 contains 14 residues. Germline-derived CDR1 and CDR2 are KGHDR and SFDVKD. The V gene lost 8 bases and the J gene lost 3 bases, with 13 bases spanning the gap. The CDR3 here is CATKGYGANQPQHF. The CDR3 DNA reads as TGTGCCACCAAAGGGTACGGAGCCAATCAGCCCCAGCATTTT.

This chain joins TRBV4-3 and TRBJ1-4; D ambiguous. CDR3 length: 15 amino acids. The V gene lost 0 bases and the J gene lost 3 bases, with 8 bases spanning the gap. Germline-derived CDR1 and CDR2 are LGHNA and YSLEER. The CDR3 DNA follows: TGCGCCAGCAGCCAAGATCACACTTCTAATGAAAAACTGTTTTTT. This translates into CASSQDHTSNEKLFF.

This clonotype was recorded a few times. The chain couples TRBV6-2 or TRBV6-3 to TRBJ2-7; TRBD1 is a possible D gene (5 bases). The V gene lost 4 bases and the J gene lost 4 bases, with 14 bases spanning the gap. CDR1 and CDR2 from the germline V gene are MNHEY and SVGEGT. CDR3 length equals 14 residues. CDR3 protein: CASSSIRRAYEQYF. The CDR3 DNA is TGTGCCAGCAGTTCGATCCGCAGGGCATACGAGCAGTACTTC.

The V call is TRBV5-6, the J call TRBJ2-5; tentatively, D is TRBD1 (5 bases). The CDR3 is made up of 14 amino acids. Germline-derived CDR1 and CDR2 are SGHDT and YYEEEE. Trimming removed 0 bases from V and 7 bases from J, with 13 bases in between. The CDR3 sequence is CASSLETVLGTQYF. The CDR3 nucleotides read TGTGCCAGCAGCTTGGAGACAGTCTTAGGGACCCAGTACTTC.

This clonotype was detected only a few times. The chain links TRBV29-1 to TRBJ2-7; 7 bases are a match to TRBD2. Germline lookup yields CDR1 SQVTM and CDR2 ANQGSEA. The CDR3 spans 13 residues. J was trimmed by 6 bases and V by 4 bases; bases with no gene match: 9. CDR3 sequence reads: CSVVGRAKPEQYF. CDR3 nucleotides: TGCAGCGTTGTTGGGAGGGCCAAGCCCGAGCAGTACTTC.

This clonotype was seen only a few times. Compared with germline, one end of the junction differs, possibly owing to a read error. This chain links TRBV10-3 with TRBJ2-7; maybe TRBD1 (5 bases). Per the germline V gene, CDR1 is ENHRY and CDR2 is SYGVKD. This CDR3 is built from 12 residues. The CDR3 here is CAIRDLQGAVPF. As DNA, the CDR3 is TGTGCCATCAGGGACCTTCAGGGCGCGGTCCCATTC.

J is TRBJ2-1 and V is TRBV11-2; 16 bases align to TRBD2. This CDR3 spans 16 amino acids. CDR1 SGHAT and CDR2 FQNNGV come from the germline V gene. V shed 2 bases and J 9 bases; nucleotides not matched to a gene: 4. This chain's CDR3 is CASSLSGTSGGGEQFF. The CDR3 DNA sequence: TGTGCCAGCAGCTTATCTGGGACTAGCGGGGGGGGTGAGCAGTTCTTC. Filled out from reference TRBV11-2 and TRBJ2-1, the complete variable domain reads EAGVAQSPRYKIIEKRQSVAFWCNPISGHATLYWYQQILGQGPKLLIQFQNNGVVDDSQLPKDRFSAERLKGVDSTLKIQPAKLEDSAVYLCASSLSGTSGGGEQFFGPGTRLTVL.

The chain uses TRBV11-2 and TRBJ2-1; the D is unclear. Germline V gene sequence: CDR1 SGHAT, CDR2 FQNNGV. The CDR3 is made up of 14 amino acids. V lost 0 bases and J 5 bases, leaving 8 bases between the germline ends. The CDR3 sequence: CASSLDWTDNEQFF. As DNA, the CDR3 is TGTGCCAGCAGCTTAGATTGGACGGACAATGAGCAGTTCTTC.

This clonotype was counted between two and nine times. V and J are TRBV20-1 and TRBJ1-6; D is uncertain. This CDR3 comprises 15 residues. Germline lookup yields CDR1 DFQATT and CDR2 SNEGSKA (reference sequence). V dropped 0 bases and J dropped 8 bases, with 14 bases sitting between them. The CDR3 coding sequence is TGCAGTGCTAGAGATGGCTCCGTCGAATATTCACCCCTCCACTTT. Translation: CSARDGSVEYSPLHF.

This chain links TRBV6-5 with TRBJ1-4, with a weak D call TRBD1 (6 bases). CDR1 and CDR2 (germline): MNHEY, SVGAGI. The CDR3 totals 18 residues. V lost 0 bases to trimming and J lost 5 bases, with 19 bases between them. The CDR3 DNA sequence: TGTGCCAGCAGTTACTCGTCGATCCCTAGGGGGAAGAATGAAAAACTGTTTTTT. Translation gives CASSYSSIPRGKNEKLFF.

The CDR3 DNA is TGTGCCAGCAGCTTGAGGGGTGGGGTCGGAAACACCATATATTTT. Amino acid sequence: CASSLRGGVGNTIYF. The chain couples TRBV7-9 to TRBJ1-3; D possibly corresponds to TRBD1 (5 bases). V gave up 3 bases and J gave up 4 bases, with 13 bases separating them. Germline V gene lookup returns CDR1 SEHNR and CDR2 FQNEAQ (reference sequence). The CDR3 length is 15 residues. Combining the CDR3 with reference TRBV7-9 and TRBJ1-3 gives the whole variable domain DTGVSQNPRHKITKRGQNVTFRCDPISEHNRLYWYRQTLGQGPEFLTYFQNEAQLEKSRLLSDRFSAERPKGSFSTLEIQRTEQGDSAMYLCASSLRGGVGNTIYFGEGSWLTVV.

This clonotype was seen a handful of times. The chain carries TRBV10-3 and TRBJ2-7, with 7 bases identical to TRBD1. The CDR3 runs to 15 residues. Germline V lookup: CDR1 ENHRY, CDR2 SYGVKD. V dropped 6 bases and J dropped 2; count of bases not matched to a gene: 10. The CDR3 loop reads CAIRDLTGPTYEQYF. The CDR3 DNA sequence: TGTGCCATCAGGGACTTGACAGGGCCTACCTACGAGCAGTACTTC.

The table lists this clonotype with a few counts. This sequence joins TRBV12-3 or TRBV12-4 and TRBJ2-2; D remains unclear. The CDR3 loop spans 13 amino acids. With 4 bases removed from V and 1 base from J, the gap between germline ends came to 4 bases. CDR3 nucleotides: TGTGCCAGCAGTTCGGAGAACACCGGGGAGCTGTTTTTT. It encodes CASSSENTGELFF.

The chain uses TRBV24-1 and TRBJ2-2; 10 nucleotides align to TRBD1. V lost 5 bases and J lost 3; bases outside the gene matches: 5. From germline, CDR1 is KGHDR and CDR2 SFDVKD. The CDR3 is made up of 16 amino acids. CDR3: CATSGPGTGDTGELFF. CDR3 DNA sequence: TGTGCCACCAGTGGCCCCGGGACAGGGGACACCGGGGAGCTGTTTTTT.

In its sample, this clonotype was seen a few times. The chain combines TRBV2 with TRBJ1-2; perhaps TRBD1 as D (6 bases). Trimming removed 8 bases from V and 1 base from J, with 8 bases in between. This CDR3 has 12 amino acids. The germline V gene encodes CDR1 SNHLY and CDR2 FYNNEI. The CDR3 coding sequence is TGTGCCAGCCCACAGGGTAACTATGGCTACACCTTC. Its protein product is CASPQGNYGYTF. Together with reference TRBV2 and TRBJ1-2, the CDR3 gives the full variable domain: EPEVTQTPSHQVTQMGQEVILRCVPISNHLYFYWYRQILGQKVEFLVSFYNNEISEKSEIFDDQFSVERPDGSNFTLKIRSTKLEDSAMYFCASPQGNYGYTFGSGTRLTVV.

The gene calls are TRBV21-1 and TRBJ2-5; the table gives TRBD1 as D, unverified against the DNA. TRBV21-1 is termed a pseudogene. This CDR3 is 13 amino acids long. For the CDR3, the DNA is TGTGCCAGCAGACCGGACAGGGGAGAGACCCAGTACTTC. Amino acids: CASRPDRGETQYF.

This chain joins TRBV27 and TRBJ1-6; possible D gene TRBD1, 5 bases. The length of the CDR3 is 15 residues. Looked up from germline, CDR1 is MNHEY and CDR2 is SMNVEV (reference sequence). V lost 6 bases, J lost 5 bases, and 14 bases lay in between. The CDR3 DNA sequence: TGTGCCAGCAGGGCGGCACAGGTGAATAATTCACCCCTCCACTTT. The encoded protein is CASRAAQVNNSPLHF.

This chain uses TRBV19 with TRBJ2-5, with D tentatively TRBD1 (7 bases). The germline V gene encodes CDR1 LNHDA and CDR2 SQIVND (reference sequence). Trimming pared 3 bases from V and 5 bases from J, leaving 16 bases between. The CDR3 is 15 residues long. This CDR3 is CASSILWTGGETQYF. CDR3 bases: TGTGCCAGTAGTATTTTATGGACAGGAGGGGAGACCCAGTACTTC.

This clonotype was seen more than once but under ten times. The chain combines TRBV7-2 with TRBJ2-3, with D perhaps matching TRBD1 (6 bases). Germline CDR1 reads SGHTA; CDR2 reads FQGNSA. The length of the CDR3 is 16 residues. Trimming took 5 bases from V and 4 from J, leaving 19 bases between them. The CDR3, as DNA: TGTGCCAGCAGCCGCCTGGGCGTCAGACAGGCAGATACGCAGTATTTT. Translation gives CASSRLGVRQADTQYF. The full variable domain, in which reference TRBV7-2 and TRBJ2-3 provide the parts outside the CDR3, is GAGVSQSPSNKVTEKGKDVELRCDPISGHTALYWYRQSLGQGLEFLIYFQGNSAPDKSGLPSDRFSAERTGGSVSTLTIQRTQQEDSAVYLCASSRLGVRQADTQYFGPGTRLTVL.

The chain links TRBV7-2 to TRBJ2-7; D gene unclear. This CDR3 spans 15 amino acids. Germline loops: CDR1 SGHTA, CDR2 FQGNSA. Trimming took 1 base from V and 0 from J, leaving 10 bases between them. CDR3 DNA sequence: TGTGCCAGCAGCTTAGAAGGGATTAGCTCCTACGAGCAGTACTTC. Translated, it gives CASSLEGISSYEQYF. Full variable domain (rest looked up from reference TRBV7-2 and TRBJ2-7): GAGVSQSPSNKVTEKGKDVELRCDPISGHTALYWYRQSLGQGLEFLIYFQGNSAPDKSGLPSDRFSAERTGGSVSTLTIQRTQQEDSAVYLCASSLEGISSYEQYFGPGTRLTVT.

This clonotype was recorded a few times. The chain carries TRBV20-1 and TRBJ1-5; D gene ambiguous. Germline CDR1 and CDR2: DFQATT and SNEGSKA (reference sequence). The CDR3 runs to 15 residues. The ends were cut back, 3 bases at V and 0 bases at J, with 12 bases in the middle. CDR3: CSARSWINSNQPQHF. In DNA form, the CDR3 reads TGCAGTGCTAGGTCATGGATCAATAGCAATCAGCCCCAGCATTTT.

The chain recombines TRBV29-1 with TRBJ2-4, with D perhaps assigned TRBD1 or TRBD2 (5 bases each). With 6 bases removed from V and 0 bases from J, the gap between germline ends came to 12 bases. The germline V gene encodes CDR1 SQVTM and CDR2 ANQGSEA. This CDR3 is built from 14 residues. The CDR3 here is CSVKGRLAKNIQYF. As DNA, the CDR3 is TGCAGCGTGAAGGGGAGACTAGCCAAAAACATTCAGTACTTC.